The 17 T cell receptor beta chains in this list originate from one sample, sequenced in a study of blood T cell repertoires in COVID-19. TCRdb's copy holds only in-frame clones and misses some; the assay was immunoSEQ multiplex PCR. The table lists 100,000 or so clones, 80% to 95% of them singletons, with 5.7% in the top ten. Sequencing was performed on peripheral blood. The receptors come from a man in his 70s with acute or convalescent COVID-19.

This chain links TRBV29-1 with TRBJ1-1; D uncertain. Germline V lookup: CDR1 SQVTM, CDR2 ANQGSEA. Trimming cost V 0 bases and J 4 bases, with 9 bases left between them. This CDR3 has 13 amino acids. The CDR3 region has the DNA TGCAGCGTTGAAGATGCAGGCGCCACTGAAGCTTTCTTT. Its translation: CSVEDAGATEAFF.

The sample holds one count of this clone. The J gene is TRBJ1-5, the V gene TRBV27; 8 bases fit TRBD1. The CDR3 spans 17 residues. Per germline, CDR1 MNHEY and CDR2 SMNVEV (reference sequence). With V trimmed by 2 bases and J by 4 bases, 10 bases remained unmatched. CDR3 nucleotide sequence: TGTGCCAGCAGTTTAAATGCTGGACAGGGACTTAATCAGCCCCAGCATTTT. This translates into CASSLNAGQGLNQPQHF.

The chain carries TRBV28 and TRBJ2-3; TRBD2 might be the D (6 bases). The CDR3 has 13 amino acids. Germline CDR1 MDHEN, CDR2 SYDVKM. V lost 5 bases and J 2 bases, leaving 8 bases between the germline ends. The CDR3: CASSPSDTDTQYF. The CDR3 bases are TGTGCCAGCAGTCCTAGCGACACAGATACGCAGTATTTT.

This clone was picked up one time. The chain combines TRBV19 with TRBJ2-6, with D possibly being TRBD1 (6 bases). Trimming removed 2 bases at V and 4 bases at J, with 12 bases between. Germline loops: CDR1 LNHDA, CDR2 SQIVND (reference sequence). The CDR3 loop spans 16 amino acids. The CDR3 loop is CASSIITGSGANVLTF. The CDR3 region has the DNA TGTGCCAGTAGTATAATAACAGGGTCCGGGGCCAACGTCCTGACTTTC.

The V gene is TRBV7-9, the J gene TRBJ2-3; TRBD2 agrees at 14 bases. The CDR3 extends over 19 amino acids. CDR1 and CDR2 (germline): SEHNR, FQNEAQ (reference sequence). V was pared by 5 bases and J by 4 bases, with 14 bases of the junction left unmatched. The CDR3 reads CASSPRGTSGSIGADTQYF. CDR3 nucleotides: TGTGCCAGCAGCCCAAGAGGGACTAGCGGGAGTATCGGGGCAGATACGCAGTATTTT. The full variable domain, in which reference TRBV7-9 and TRBJ2-3 provide the parts outside the CDR3, is DTGVSQNPRHKITKRGQNVTFRCDPISEHNRLYWYRQTLGQGPEFLTYFQNEAQLEKSRLLSDRFSAERPKGSFSTLEIQRTEQGDSAMYLCASSPRGTSGSIGADTQYFGPGTRLTVL.

V gene TRBV6-5 combines with J gene TRBJ2-2; D is perhaps TRBD2 (6 bases). Between the trimmed V and J ends, which lost 7 bases and 5 bases, there was a span of 11 bases. The CDR3 runs 13 residues. Germline V gene data show CDR1 as MNHEY and CDR2 as SVGAGI. The CDR3 bases are TGTGCCAGCACCAAAGGAGGGACCGGGGAGCTGTTTTTT. It specifies CASTKGGTGELFF.

The rearrangement links TRBV6-5 to TRBJ2-7; TRBD1 matches at 8 bases. V lost 6 bases and J lost 2; bases outside the gene matches: 9. There are 15 residues in the CDR3. Germline CDR1 reads MNHEY; CDR2 reads SVGAGI. CDR3 nucleotides: TGTGCCAGCAGGGGGACCGGGACAGGCACCTACGAGCAGTACTTC. This encodes CASRGTGTGTYEQYF.

This chain connects TRBV18 to TRBJ1-5, with D perhaps matching TRBD1 (5 bases). V was trimmed by 3 bases and J by 8 bases, leaving 14 bases between them. The CDR3 loop spans 14 amino acids. Per germline, CDR1 KGHSH and CDR2 LQKENI. The CDR3 DNA follows: TGTGCCAGCTCACCTGGGGGGGGTTGGGAGCCCCAGCATTTT. This sequence encodes CASSPGGGWEPQHF.

The chain recombines TRBV11-2 with TRBJ1-2, with TRBD1 identical over 8 bases. The CDR3 length is 15 residues. Germline V lookup: CDR1 SGHAT, CDR2 FQNNGV. Trimming took 5 bases from V and 7 from J; bases not matched to a gene: 12. CDR3 in amino acids: CASSPTQGARGGYTF. DNA of the CDR3: TGTGCCAGCAGCCCAACTCAGGGGGCGCGAGGTGGCTACACCTTC. The variable domain in full, with the rest retrieved from reference TRBV11-2 and TRBJ1-2, is EAGVAQSPRYKIIEKRQSVAFWCNPISGHATLYWYQQILGQGPKLLIQFQNNGVVDDSQLPKDRFSAERLKGVDSTLKIQPAKLEDSAVYLCASSPTQGARGGYTFGSGTRLTVV.

The rearrangement links TRBV6-6 to TRBJ2-5; D remains ambiguous. V dropped 0 bases and J dropped 3 bases, with 8 bases sitting between them. The CDR3 runs to 14 residues. CDR1 and CDR2 (germline): MNHNY, SVGAGI (reference sequence). DNA of the CDR3: TGTGCCAGCAGTTACTCGATTGGAGAAGAGACCCAGTACTTC. Protein product: CASSYSIGEETQYF.

The chain links TRBV19 to TRBJ2-1; D perhaps matches TRBD1 (5 bases). CDR1 LNHDA and CDR2 SQIVND come from the germline V gene (reference sequence). V was trimmed by 7 bases and J by 3 bases, leaving 13 bases between them. This CDR3 has 14 amino acids. In nucleotides, the CDR3 is TGTGCCAGTATAAGTCCCGACAGCTACAATGAGCAGTTCTTC. It specifies CASISPDSYNEQFF.

The chain joins TRBV4-1 to TRBJ2-1, with TRBD2 matching 8 bases. The V gene end was trimmed by 2 bases and the J gene end by 9 bases; junction bases not matched to a gene: 9. Looked up from germline, CDR1 is MGHRA and CDR2 is YSYEKL. There are 15 residues in the CDR3. CDR3 coding DNA: TGCGCCAGCAGCCAAAGCGGGGGCACGGTTAGTGAGCAGTTCTTC. Translated: CASSQSGGTVSEQFF.

The chain combines TRBV27 with TRBJ1-4; 8 bases line up with TRBD1. From germline, CDR1 is MNHEY and CDR2 SMNVEV (reference sequence). The V segment lost 6 bases and the J segment 4 bases; nucleotides outside the gene matches: 10. This CDR3 has 16 amino acids. The CDR3 here is CASRGGRGQVNEKLFF. CDR3 sequence (DNA): TGTGCCAGCAGGGGAGGACGGGGACAGGTTAATGAAAAACTGTTTTTT.

The chain couples TRBV5-1 to TRBJ2-2; D uncertain. Germline lookup yields CDR1 SGHRS and CDR2 YFSETQ. The V gene lost 6 bases and the J gene lost 0 bases, with 9 bases spanning the gap. This CDR3 region has 14 residues. CDR3 bases: TGCGCCAGCAATACCAGGACGAACACCGGGGAGCTGTTTTTT. The encoded protein is CASNTRTNTGELFF.

The chain carries TRBV3-1 (or the pseudogene TRBV3-2) and TRBJ2-5, with D perhaps matching TRBD2 (5 bases). The V gene's germline CDR1 is LGHDT and CDR2 YNNKEL (reference sequence). The V end lost 1 base, the J end lost 5 bases, and 17 bases lay between the germline ends. The CDR3 has 16 residues. The CDR3 sequence is CASSQGLVAGGETQYF. CDR3 sequence (DNA): TGTGCCAGCAGCCAAGGACTGGTAGCCGGCGGGGAGACCCAGTACTTC.

CDR3 region: CASSRLALSTYNEQFF. As DNA, the CDR3 is TGTGCCAGCAGTAGGTTAGCGCTGAGTACCTACAATGAGCAGTTCTTC. The chain couples TRBV6-4 to TRBJ2-1, with D perhaps matching TRBD2 (5 bases). Germline V gene sequence: CDR1 MRHNA, CDR2 SNTAGT. V was trimmed by 5 bases and J by 2 bases, leaving 16 bases between them. This CDR3 is 16 amino acids long.

This clone was seen once. V is TRBV5-1 and J is TRBJ1-3; no reliable D call. The CDR3 is 16 amino acids. Germline values: CDR1 SGHRS, CDR2 YFSETQ. Between the trimmed V and J ends, which lost 2 bases and 0 bases, there was a span of 12 bases. The CDR3 spells CASSFYSQSSGNTIYF. The CDR3 nucleotides read TGCGCCAGCAGCTTCTACAGCCAAAGCTCTGGAAACACCATATATTTT.